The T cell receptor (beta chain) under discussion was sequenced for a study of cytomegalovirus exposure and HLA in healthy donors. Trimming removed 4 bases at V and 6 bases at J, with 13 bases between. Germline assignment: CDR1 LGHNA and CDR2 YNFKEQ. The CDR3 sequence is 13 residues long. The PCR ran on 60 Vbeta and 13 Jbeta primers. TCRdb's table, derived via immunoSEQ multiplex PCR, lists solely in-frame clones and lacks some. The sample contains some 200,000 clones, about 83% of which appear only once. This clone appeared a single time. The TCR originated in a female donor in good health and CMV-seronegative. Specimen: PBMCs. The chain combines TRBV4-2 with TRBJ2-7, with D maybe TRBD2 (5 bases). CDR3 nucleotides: TGTGCCAGCAGCCCGTGGGCGGGCGGCGAGCAGTACTTC. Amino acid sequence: CASSPWAGGEQYF.